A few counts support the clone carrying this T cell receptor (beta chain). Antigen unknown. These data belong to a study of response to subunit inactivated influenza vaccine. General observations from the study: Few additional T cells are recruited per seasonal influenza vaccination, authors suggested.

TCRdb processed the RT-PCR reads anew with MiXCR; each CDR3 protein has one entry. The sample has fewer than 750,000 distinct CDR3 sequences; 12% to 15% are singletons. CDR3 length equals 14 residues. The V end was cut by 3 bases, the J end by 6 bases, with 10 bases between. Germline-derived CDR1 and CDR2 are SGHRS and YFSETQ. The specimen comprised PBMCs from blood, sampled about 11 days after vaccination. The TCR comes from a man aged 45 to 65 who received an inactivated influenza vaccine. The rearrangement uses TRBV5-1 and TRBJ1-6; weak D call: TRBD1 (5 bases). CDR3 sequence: CASSSDSSNSPLHF. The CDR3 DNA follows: TGCGCCAGCAGCTCCGACAGTTCTAATTCACCCCTCCACTTT.